The 12 T cell receptor beta chains presented below share a single source sample, sequenced in a study of cytomegalovirus exposure and HLA in healthy donors. 13 Jbeta primers and 60 Vbeta primers were used for the PCR. Here immunoSEQ multiplex PCR was the method, and the copy in TCRdb shows in-frame clones only, minus some. Here the sample spans roughly 100,000 clones, roughly 85% being singletons. The sequenced sample consisted of PBMCs. These receptors came from a man in his forties or fifties in good health and CMV-seronegative.

The chain couples TRBV7-9 to TRBJ2-7; D is perhaps TRBD2 (6 bases). Germline V gene sequence: CDR1 SEHNR, CDR2 FQNEAQ (reference sequence). V shed 5 bases and J shed 5 bases, with 13 bases lying between them. There are 13 residues in the CDR3. The CDR3, as DNA: TGTGCCAGCAGCCCCCAAAGGAGGGACGAGCAGTACTTC. Encoded protein: CASSPQRRDEQYF.

The rearrangement joins TRBV19 to TRBJ2-4; perhaps TRBD2 as D (5 bases). CDR3 length: 11 residues. Germline V CDR1 and CDR2: LNHDA, SQIVND (reference sequence). The V end lost 2 bases, the J end lost 16 bases, and 12 bases lay between the germline ends. CDR3 nucleotide sequence: TGTGCCAGTAGTATAAAAGGACTCCTTTACTTC. Residues: CASSIKGLLYF.

The chain uses TRBV30 and TRBJ1-2, with D perhaps TRBD1 (6 bases). Germline V lookup: CDR1 GTSNPN, CDR2 SVGIG (reference sequence). V lost 3 bases and J 0 bases, leaving 14 bases between the germline ends. The CDR3 has 15 amino acids. The CDR3: CAWRTGPTSNYGYTF. In nucleotides, the CDR3 is TGTGCCTGGAGGACAGGACCTACTTCTAACTATGGCTACACCTTC.

The rearrangement joins TRBV11-2 to TRBJ2-1; 13 bases fit TRBD2. Germline loops: CDR1 SGHAT, CDR2 FQNNGV. The V gene end was trimmed by 5 bases and the J gene end by 8 bases; junction bases not matched to a gene: 6. This CDR3 spans 15 amino acids. CDR3 residues: CASSPRLAGGDEQFF. The CDR3 DNA is TGTGCCAGCAGCCCCCGACTAGCGGGGGGCGATGAGCAGTTCTTC.

V is TRBV5-1 and J is TRBJ1-3; perhaps TRBD1 as D (6 bases). The V gene's germline CDR1 is SGHRS and CDR2 YFSETQ. This CDR3 has 15 amino acids. Trimming took 4 bases from V and 8 from J, leaving 19 bases between them. The CDR3 DNA reads as TGCGCCAGCAGCATGGCCCTTGCAGGGGCCGACACCATATATTTT. This sequence encodes CASSMALAGADTIYF.

This rearrangement joins TRBV28 to TRBJ1-3; TRBD1 matches at 11 bases. CDR3 length: 16 amino acids. The germline V gene has CDR1 MDHEN and CDR2 SYDVKM. V lost 7 bases and J lost 5; bases outside the gene matches: 10. CDR3 sequence (DNA): TGTGCCAGCAACTTTTGGGGGACAGGGGGTAGAAACACCATATATTTT. Its protein product is CASNFWGTGGRNTIYF.

CDR3 nucleotide sequence: TGTGCCAGTAGACCACAGGGGGCGGGATACACAGATACGCAGTATTTT. Protein: CASRPQGAGYTDTQYF. The V and J genes are TRBV19 and TRBJ2-3; TRBD1 matches 9 bases. The CDR3 runs to 16 residues. Per the germline V gene, CDR1 is LNHDA and CDR2 is SQIVND (reference sequence). Unmatched junction bases numbered 9, after V lost 6 bases and J lost 2 bases. Combining the CDR3 with reference TRBV19 and TRBJ2-3 gives the whole variable domain DGGITQSPKYLFRKEGQNVTLSCEQNLNHDAMYWYRQDPGQGLRLIYYSQIVNDFQKGDIAEGYSVSREKKESFPLTVTSAQKNPTAFYLCASRPQGAGYTDTQYFGPGTRLTVL.

V and J are TRBV4-1 and TRBJ2-7; D is perhaps TRBD1 (7 bases). Germline V CDR1 and CDR2: MGHRA, YSYEKL. The CDR3 consists of 18 residues. With 3 bases removed from V and 7 bases from J, the gap between germline ends came to 28 bases. The CDR3 DNA is TGCGCCAGCAGCCAGAGGCCCGGGACTCCAGGGGGACGGGGGGAGCAGTACTTC. It codes for CASSQRPGTPGGRGEQYF.

Only one count was recorded for this clone. V gene TRBV18 combines with J gene TRBJ2-5, with D unresolved. Trimming removed 1 base from V and 1 base from J, with 7 bases in between. This CDR3 is 14 amino acids long. Germline V lookup: CDR1 KGHSH, CDR2 LQKENI. CDR3 sequence (DNA): TGTGCCAGCTCACCACAGTCAGGCCAAGAGACCCAGTACTTC. Translation: CASSPQSGQETQYF.

The V gene is TRBV10-3, the J gene TRBJ1-2; possible D gene TRBD1, 5 bases. Germline CDR1 reads ENHRY; CDR2 reads SYGVKD. This CDR3 comprises 15 residues. V lost 0 bases and J lost 4, with 12 bases in between. CDR3 sequence reads: CAISESPNDSYGYTF. The CDR3 DNA is TGTGCCATCAGTGAGTCTCCTAACGACAGCTATGGCTACACCTTC.

The chain has TRBV5-1 and TRBJ2-1; 7 nucleotides match TRBD1. The CDR3 extends over 17 amino acids. Germline lookup yields CDR1 SGHRS and CDR2 YFSETQ. V trimming: 0 bases; J trimming: 1 base; junction bases outside the gene matches: 7. For the CDR3, the DNA is TGCGCCAGCAGCTTGGGGCAGGGGGAGTTTTCCTACAATGAGCAGTTCTTC. Translating it yields CASSLGQGEFSYNEQFF.

This clone was counted between two and nine times. The genes are TRBV11-2 and TRBJ1-2, with D unresolved. The CDR3 spans 15 residues. The germline CDR1 and CDR2 sequences are SGHAT and FQNNGV. The V end was cut by 5 bases, the J end by 7 bases, with 20 bases between. The CDR3 reads CASSPTWALSRGYTF. CDR3 nucleotide sequence: TGTGCCAGCAGCCCTACCTGGGCCCTCAGCCGTGGCTACACCTTC.